This TCR beta chain was captured by sequencing in a study of T cell repertoires in cytomegalovirus infection. Across the whole study: It was recently identified HLA-C-restricted and well-studied HLA-B-restricted CMV epitopes that the study used. Indications came from public TCR beta signatures; they pointed to CMV infection and to a matching HLA type.

MiXCR was run by TCRdb on the reads, yielding one entry per CDR3 protein. The data show about 890,000 distinct CDR3 sequences, around 30% seen once. The CDR3 has 14 residues. The trim removed 5 bases at V and 7 bases at J, leaving 8 bases unmatched. The germline gives CDR1 MNHEY, CDR2 SMNVEV (reference sequence). Regarding this clonotype: Its antigen remains unknown.

The specimen comprised cultured CD8+ T cells from PBMCs, sampled from culture after CMV antigen stimulation. The clonotype was recovered from a human donor in good health (CMV status not recorded). Some clones in this sample may be carry-over from other donors' samples. This rearrangement joins TRBV27 to TRBJ2-7, with 10 positions matching TRBD1. Written as DNA, the CDR3 is TGTGCCAGCAGTCCGGGACAGGGGTTGAAGGAGCAGTACGTC. It encodes CASSPGQGLKEQYV.